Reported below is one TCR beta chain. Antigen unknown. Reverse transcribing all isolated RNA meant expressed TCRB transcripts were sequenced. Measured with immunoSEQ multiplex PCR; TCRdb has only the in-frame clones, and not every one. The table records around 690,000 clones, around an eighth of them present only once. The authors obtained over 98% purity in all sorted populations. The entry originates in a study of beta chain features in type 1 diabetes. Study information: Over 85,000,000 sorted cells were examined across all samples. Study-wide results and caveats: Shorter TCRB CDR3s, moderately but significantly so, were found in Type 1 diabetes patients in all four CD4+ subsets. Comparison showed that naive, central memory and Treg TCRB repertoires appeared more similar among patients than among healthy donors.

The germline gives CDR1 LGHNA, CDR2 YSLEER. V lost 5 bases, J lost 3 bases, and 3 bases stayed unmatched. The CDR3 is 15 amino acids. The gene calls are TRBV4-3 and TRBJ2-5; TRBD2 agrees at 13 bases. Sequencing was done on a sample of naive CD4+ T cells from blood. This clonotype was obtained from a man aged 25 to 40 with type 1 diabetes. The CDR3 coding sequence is TGCGCCAGCAGCTTTACTAGCGGGGGGGAAGAGACCCAGTACTTC. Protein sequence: CASSFTSGGEETQYF.